One sample yielded the 32 T cell receptor beta chains listed below, sequenced in a study of T cells after yellow fever vaccination. TCRdb used MiXCR to reprocess the 5' RACE reads, holding one entry per CDR3 protein. The data contain a few hundred thousand distinct CDR3 sequences, 8% to 10% of them singletons. The sequencing here drew on PBMCs, taken on the day of the first yellow fever vaccination. These receptors originate from a man aged 18 to 30 who received the YFV17D yellow fever vaccine.

This clonotype was observed a handful of times. The chain links TRBV7-9 to TRBJ1-1, with 9 bases identical to TRBD1. V lost 5 bases, J lost 0 bases, and 7 bases stayed unmatched. The CDR3 length is 16 residues. Germline values: CDR1 SEHNR, CDR2 FQNEAQ (reference sequence). The CDR3 sequence: CASSAGQGGMNTEAFF. CDR3 nucleotide sequence: TGTGCCAGCAGCGCGGGACAGGGAGGGATGAACACTGAAGCTTTCTTT.

This clonotype was seen a handful of times. V and J are TRBV4-1 and TRBJ2-5; 10 bases agree with TRBD2. Germline loops: CDR1 MGHRA, CDR2 YSYEKL. V trimming: 1 base; J trimming: 5 bases; junction bases outside the gene matches: 10. There are 17 residues in the CDR3. This CDR3 reads CASSQGPAGGQGETQYF. CDR3 DNA sequence: TGCGCCAGCAGCCAAGGTCCAGCGGGGGGGCAAGGGGAGACCCAGTACTTC.

This clonotype appeared a few times. The V and J genes are TRBV4-3 and TRBJ2-3; 12 bases match TRBD2. Germline V lookup: CDR1 LGHNA, CDR2 YSLEER. This CDR3 region has 16 residues. J was trimmed by 1 base and V by 1 base; bases with no gene match: 0. CDR3 sequence: CASSQASGGGTDTQYF. CDR3 nucleotides: TGCGCCAGCAGCCAAGCTAGCGGGGGGGGCACAGATACGCAGTATTTT.

This clonotype was seen repeatedly, ten times or more. The genes are TRBV7-9 and TRBJ1-3; D remains unclear. The CDR3 covers 14 residues. Between the trimmed V and J ends, which lost 3 bases and 0 bases, there was a span of 6 bases. The germline V gene has CDR1 SEHNR and CDR2 FQNEAQ (reference sequence). The CDR3 DNA reads TGTGCCAGCAGCTTTGGGAGCTCTGGAAACACCATATATTTT. Encoded protein: CASSFGSSGNTIYF.

This clonotype was counted a few times. CDR3: CAWSVGYGYTF. The CDR3 nucleotides read TGTGCCTGGAGTGTTGGGTATGGCTACACCTTC. This sequence joins TRBV30 and TRBJ1-2; D is undetermined. Trimming cost V 0 bases and J 5 bases, with 4 bases left between them. The CDR3 is made up of 11 amino acids. CDR1 is GTSNPN and CDR2 is SVGIG in the germline V gene (reference sequence).

This clonotype was detected only a few times. The DNA for the CDR3 is TGCGCCAGCAGCTTGGATGTAGGGAAAGAGACCCAGTACTTC. Residues: CASSLDVGKETQYF. V gene TRBV5-1 combines with J gene TRBJ2-5; D is undetermined. The CDR3 totals 14 residues. Germline V gene lookup returns CDR1 SGHRS and CDR2 YFSETQ. Deletions cut 0 bases from V and 3 bases from J, with 9 bases between.

About this clonotype: This could be a read error, since a much larger clone is one nucleotide away. The rearrangement uses TRBV12-3 or TRBV12-4 and TRBJ1-1; possible D gene TRBD1, 6 bases. This CDR3 spans 12 amino acids. This CDR3 is CASSLLGAQACF. CDR3 nucleotide sequence: TGTGCCAGCAGTTTATTGGGGGCCCAAGCTTGCTTT.

The chain has TRBV12-3 or TRBV12-4 and TRBJ1-1; maybe TRBD1 (6 bases). Trimming removed 5 bases at V and 2 bases at J, with 15 bases between. The CDR3 runs 15 residues. CDR3 sequence (DNA): TGTGCCAGCAGTGGGGGAGAGGGGGGTAACACTGAAGCTTTCTTT. Its protein is CASSGGEGGNTEAFF.

At least ten counts were recorded for this clonotype. Here the CDR3 reads CASSRTLLGTDNNQPQHF. In DNA form, the CDR3 reads TGCGCCAGCAGCCGGACACTCTTGGGGACAGACAACAATCAGCCCCAGCATTTT. The J gene is TRBJ1-5, the V gene TRBV4-1, with 7 bases identical to TRBD1. J gave up 3 bases and V 4 bases, and 15 bases lay outside the gene matches. The CDR3 contains 18 residues. CDR1 is MGHRA, CDR2 YSYEKL, per germline.

The rearrangement joins TRBV3-1 to TRBJ1-2, with a tentative D call TRBD1 (6 bases). The CDR3 extends over 14 amino acids. V gave up 4 bases and J gave up 4 bases, with 13 bases separating them. CDR1 and CDR2 from the germline V gene are LGHDT and YNNKEL (reference sequence). Here the CDR3 reads CASSPQGSLYGYTF. The CDR3 DNA sequence: TGTGCCAGCAGCCCACAGGGTTCCCTCTATGGCTACACCTTC.

This clonotype was detected many times. The chain uses TRBV11-2 and TRBJ1-1; tentative D call: TRBD1 (6 bases). The germline V gene encodes CDR1 SGHAT and CDR2 FQNNGV. Between the trimmed V and J ends, which lost 1 base and 2 bases, there was a span of 11 bases. CDR3 length: 15 residues. The CDR3 DNA sequence: TGTGCCAGCAGCTTAGTGGGGGGGCATAACACTGAAGCTTTCTTT. Protein sequence: CASSLVGGHNTEAFF.

Worth noting for this clonotype: The junction shows a germline mismatch at one end, possibly a read error. The CDR3 spells CASSSVYSDQPQHF. CDR3 coding DNA: TGTGCCAGCAGTTCTGTTTATAGCGATCAGCCCCAGCATTTT. The V and J genes are TRBV12-3 or TRBV12-4 and TRBJ1-5; no reliable D call. The CDR3 consists of 14 residues.

The chain uses TRBV4-2 and TRBJ2-7, with TRBD1 matching 9 bases. The V segment lost 3 bases and the J segment 5 bases; nucleotides outside the gene matches: 5. Germline V gene sequence: CDR1 LGHNA, CDR2 YNFKEQ. The CDR3 runs to 14 residues. The CDR3 region is CASSQAGTGNEQYF. CDR3 bases: TGTGCCAGCAGCCAGGCCGGGACAGGGAACGAGCAGTACTTC.

This chain joins TRBV9 and TRBJ2-5; D is possibly TRBD2 (5 bases). From germline, CDR1 is SGDLS and CDR2 YYNGEE. Trimming pared 0 bases from V and 5 bases from J, leaving 11 bases between. CDR3 length: 14 residues. The CDR3 bases are TGTGCCAGCAGCGTAGCGGGGAGTGAGGAGACCCAGTACTTC. The encoded protein is CASSVAGSEETQYF.

The chain is built from TRBV5-1 and TRBJ2-1, with unresolved D. V was cut by 5 bases and J by 5 bases, with 11 bases left in between. CDR3 length: 13 amino acids. Germline-derived CDR1 and CDR2 are SGHRS and YFSETQ. The CDR3 reads CASRSGAHNEQFF. The CDR3 coding sequence is TGCGCCAGCAGAAGTGGAGCCCACAATGAGCAGTTCTTC.

This clonotype occurred a few times. The chain employs TRBV15 and TRBJ2-7; D might be TRBD1 (5 bases). V lost 0 bases to trimming and J lost 4 bases, with 22 bases between them. The germline gives CDR1 LNHNV, CDR2 YYDKDF (reference sequence). This CDR3 is built from 18 residues. CDR3 amino acids: CATSRDRTLSRVGYEQYV. Here the CDR3 DNA reads TGTGCCACCAGCAGAGATAGAACCCTATCCAGGGTGGGATACGAGCAGTACGTC.

At least ten counts were recorded for this clonotype. This rearrangement joins TRBV7-8 to TRBJ1-1; weak D call: TRBD1 (5 bases). Germline values: CDR1 SGHVS, CDR2 FQNEAQ. With 2 bases removed from V and 5 bases from J, the gap between germline ends came to 24 bases. This CDR3 is 18 amino acids long. CDR3 in amino acids: CASSLMANQGRSGTEAFF. In nucleotides, the CDR3 is TGTGCCAGCAGCTTAATGGCAAACCAGGGAAGGTCTGGAACTGAAGCTTTCTTT.

This chain links TRBV12-5 with TRBJ1-1; D remains unclear. The CDR3 is made up of 12 amino acids. Germline assignment: CDR1 LGHNT and CDR2 FRNRAP. V shed 6 bases and J shed 2 bases, with 7 bases lying between them. CDR3 sequence: CASGFDNTEAFF. The CDR3 DNA sequence: TGTGCTAGTGGCTTTGACAACACTGAAGCTTTCTTT.

This clonotype occurred a few times. The V and J genes are TRBV24-1 and TRBJ2-3; 9 nucleotides match TRBD2. Germline V lookup: CDR1 KGHDR, CDR2 SFDVKD. J was trimmed by 3 bases and V by 3 bases; bases with no gene match: 6. The CDR3 contains 16 residues. This chain's CDR3 is CATSDHSSGATDTQYF. DNA for the CDR3: TGTGCCACCAGTGATCACTCTAGCGGGGCGACAGATACGCAGTATTTT.

This clonotype has a handful of counts. The chain couples TRBV7-9 to TRBJ1-4; D unresolved. This CDR3 has 15 residues. Trimming took 1 base from V and 7 from J, leaving 13 bases between them. Germline CDR1 is SEHNR and CDR2 is FQNEAQ (reference sequence). The CDR3, as DNA: TGTGCCAGCAGCTTAGGAGGCTCCTGGGGTGAAAAACTGTTTTTT. The encoded protein is CASSLGGSWGEKLFF.

The V gene is TRBV6-1, the J gene TRBJ2-1; 7 nucleotides line up with TRBD1. The CDR3 is made up of 14 amino acids. Per germline, CDR1 MNHNS and CDR2 SASEGT. V lost 5 bases and J lost 4; bases outside the gene matches: 5. CDR3 region: CASSRSTGYNEQFF. CDR3 DNA: TGTGCCAGCAGTCGATCGACAGGGTACAATGAGCAGTTCTTC.

The chain is built from TRBV20-1 and TRBJ2-5; tentatively, D is TRBD1 or TRBD2 (5 bases each). This CDR3 has 14 amino acids. Germline V gene data show CDR1 as DFQATT and CDR2 as SNEGSKA (reference sequence). V lost 5 bases, J lost 5 bases, and 18 bases lay in between. This CDR3 is CSAGVPGKGETQYF. The CDR3 region has the DNA TGCAGTGCTGGGGTTCCGGGGAAGGGGGAGACCCAGTACTTC.

The J gene is TRBJ2-3, the V gene TRBV20-1; possible D gene TRBD1, 5 bases. V shed 6 bases and J shed 10 bases, with 26 bases lying between them. The germline V gene encodes CDR1 DFQATT and CDR2 SNEGSKA (reference sequence). The CDR3 is 15 amino acids. The CDR3 bases are TGCAGTGCCCCGCAGGGATCCCACTCCAGTCCTGCGCAGTATTTT. It translates to CSAPQGSHSSPAQYF.

This clonotype turned up a few times. The chain carries TRBV5-6 and TRBJ1-2, with a weak D call TRBD1 (5 bases). Germline V CDR1 and CDR2: SGHDT, YYEEEE. Trimming left V 0 bases short and J 7 bases short, with 10 bases between. The CDR3 spans 13 residues. Here the CDR3 DNA reads TGTGCCAGCAGCTTGGCCAATGGGGCTGGCTACACCTTC. This codes for CASSLANGAGYTF. The complete variable domain, with remaining parts taken from reference TRBV5-6 and TRBJ1-2, reads DAGVTQSPTHLIKTRGQQVTLRCSPKSGHDTVSWYQQALGQGPQFIFQYYEEEERQRGNFPDRFSGHQFPNYSSELNVNALLLGDSALYLCASSLANGAGYTFGSGTRLTVV.

This clonotype has only a few counts. The chain uses TRBV6-2 or TRBV6-3 and TRBJ1-1, with 10 bases identical to TRBD1. This CDR3 spans 12 amino acids. V dropped 5 bases and J dropped 10; count of bases not matched to a gene: 4. Germline CDR1 MNHEY, CDR2 SVGEGT. The DNA of the CDR3 is TGTGCCAGCAGTAACCGGGACAGGGGAGCTTTCTTT. Its protein is CASSNRDRGAFF.

This clonotype was observed a few times. The chain joins TRBV9 to TRBJ2-5, with D perhaps being TRBD1 or TRBD2 (5 bases each). The V end was cut by 2 bases, the J end by 5 bases, with 13 bases between. Germline CDR1 and CDR2: SGDLS and YYNGEE. The CDR3 has 14 amino acids. CDR3 amino acids: CASSVGNRKETQYF. DNA for the CDR3: TGTGCCAGCAGCGTCGGGAACAGGAAGGAGACCCAGTACTTC.

This clonotype came up a few times. The chain employs TRBV20-1 and TRBJ2-2; D unresolved. The germline V gene encodes CDR1 DFQATT and CDR2 SNEGSKA (reference sequence). This CDR3 region has 13 residues. Between the trimmed V and J ends, which lost 0 bases and 5 bases, there was a span of 7 bases. This CDR3 is CSARDLETGELFF. CDR3 coding DNA: TGCAGTGCTAGAGATCTAGAAACCGGGGAGCTGTTTTTT.

This clonotype has at least ten counts. The rearrangement uses TRBV4-3 and TRBJ1-1; D ambiguous. The CDR3 is 15 amino acids. Between the trimmed V and J ends, which lost 1 base and 5 bases, there was a span of 14 bases. Germline V lookup: CDR1 LGHNA, CDR2 YSLEER. CDR3 sequence reads: CASSQVTGGKTEAFF. As DNA, the CDR3 is TGCGCCAGCAGCCAAGTTACGGGCGGTAAGACTGAAGCTTTCTTT.

The rearrangement links TRBV12-3 or TRBV12-4 to TRBJ1-2; 7 bases are a match to TRBD1. This CDR3 comprises 14 residues. J gave up 3 bases and V 4 bases, and 5 bases lay outside the gene matches. CDR3 bases: TGTGCCAGCAGTTCAGGGGGTTTCGACTATGGCTACACCTTC. Amino acids: CASSSGGFDYGYTF.

This clonotype was seen only a few times. CDR3 DNA sequence: TGCGCCAGCAGCCCGCCTGGTAGCGGGGGGGCGGTAGTCTACAATGAGCAGTTCTTC. This encodes CASSPPGSGGAVVYNEQFF. The chain has TRBV5-1 and TRBJ2-1, with TRBD2 matching over 11 bases. The J segment lost 3 bases and the V segment lost 4 bases, leaving 15 bases of the junction unmatched. CDR3 length equals 19 residues. Germline-derived CDR1 and CDR2 are SGHRS and YFSETQ.

The chain combines TRBV11-3 with TRBJ2-2, with D hard to call. Germline CDR1 SGHNT, CDR2 YENEEA. V gave up 1 base and J gave up 0 bases, with 12 bases separating them. The CDR3 spans 17 residues. CDR3 DNA: TGTGCCAGCAGCTTAGGTGTCACCAGCGCGAACACCGGGGAGCTGTTTTTT. It translates to CASSLGVTSANTGELFF.

This clonotype has more than one count but fewer than ten. J is TRBJ1-1 and V is TRBV5-6; D is undetermined. The CDR3 is 13 amino acids. V shed 1 base and J shed 4 bases, with 8 bases lying between them. CDR1 and CDR2 (germline): SGHDT, YYEEEE. The CDR3 DNA reads as TGTGCCAGCAGCTTGAATCTGGGCACTGAAGCTTTCTTT. Protein product: CASSLNLGTEAFF.